A single sample gave rise to the 14 T cell receptor beta chains below, sequenced in a study of blood T cell repertoires in COVID-19. Assay used: immunoSEQ multiplex PCR; TCRdb lists only in-frame clones, some missing. The sample consists of some 50,000 clones, approximately 80% of them appearing once. What was sequenced was peripheral blood. These receptor sequences come from a man between 65 and 80 years old with acute or convalescent COVID-19.

The chain carries TRBV6-6 and TRBJ1-6; unclear D gene. This CDR3 has 12 amino acids. Germline V gene data show CDR1 as MNHNY and CDR2 as SVGAGI (reference sequence). The V end was cut by 8 bases, the J end by 8 bases, with 10 bases between. CDR3 loop: CASGPGYSPLHF. The CDR3 bases are TGTGCCAGCGGTCCCGGGTATTCACCCCTCCACTTT.

CDR3: CASSSGTGWRGYGYTF. CDR3 DNA sequence: TGTGCCAGCAGTTCCGGGACAGGGTGGAGGGGCTATGGCTACACCTTC. The chain links TRBV28 to TRBJ1-2; 9 nucleotides line up with TRBD1. CDR1 MDHEN and CDR2 SYDVKM come from the germline V gene. V shed 4 bases and J 4 bases; nucleotides not matched to a gene: 10. The CDR3 totals 16 residues.

The chain recombines TRBV9 with TRBJ2-1; 10 bases match TRBD2. Unmatched junction bases numbered 2, after V lost 0 bases and J lost 5 bases. Looked up from germline, CDR1 is SGDLS and CDR2 is YYNGEE. The CDR3 spans 15 residues. The CDR3 DNA reads as TGTGCCAGCAGCGTAGCACTAGCGGGAAACAATGAGCAGTTCTTC. This translates into CASSVALAGNNEQFF.

This clone occurred once. The DNA for the CDR3 is TGTGCCAGCAGCTTAGATTCGGACAATGAGCAGTTCTTC. It specifies CASSLDSDNEQFF. V usage is TRBV11-3 and J usage is TRBJ2-1, with D uncertain. Germline CDR1 reads SGHNT; CDR2 reads YENEEA. V was clipped by 0 bases and J by 5 bases, with 5 bases between them. The CDR3 is made up of 13 amino acids.

V usage is TRBV5-6 and J usage is TRBJ1-1; a weak D match, TRBD1 (5 bases). Germline CDR1 and CDR2: SGHDT and YYEEEE. The CDR3 covers 14 residues. V was shortened by 6 bases and J by 0 bases, with 12 bases between the two germline ends. CDR3 protein: CASTSRGVNTEAFF. The CDR3 nucleotides read TGTGCCAGCACCTCACGGGGGGTGAACACTGAAGCTTTCTTT.

The rearrangement joins TRBV5-1 to TRBJ2-2; a possible D gene is TRBD1 (5 bases). Trimming left V 3 bases short and J 0 bases short, with 6 bases between. Germline V CDR1 and CDR2: SGHRS, YFSETQ. This CDR3 has 14 residues. Here the CDR3 reads CASSSTANTGELFF. The CDR3 DNA follows: TGCGCCAGCAGCTCGACAGCGAACACCGGGGAGCTGTTTTTT. Drawing the rest from reference TRBV5-1 and TRBJ2-2, the complete variable domain is KAGVTQTPRYLIKTRGQQVTLSCSPISGHRSVSWYQQTPGQGLQFLFEYFSETQRNKGNFPGRFSGRQFSNSRSEMNVSTLELGDSALYLCASSSTANTGELFFGEGSRLTVL.

V and J are TRBV27 and TRBJ1-5; D may be TRBD1 (5 bases). Looked up from germline, CDR1 is MNHEY and CDR2 is SMNVEV (reference sequence). The CDR3 contains 16 residues. The germline V and J ends were trimmed by 2 bases and 0 bases, with 11 bases remaining between them. The CDR3 is CASSLRGGYSNQPQHF. In nucleotides, the CDR3 is TGTGCCAGCAGTTTAAGGGGCGGTTATAGCAATCAGCCCCAGCATTTT.

In its sample, this clone was seen a few times. This chain links TRBV5-1 with TRBJ2-2; TRBD2 matches at 9 bases. Unmatched junction bases numbered 3, after V lost 3 bases and J lost 6 bases. The CDR3 has 14 residues. Germline V CDR1 and CDR2: SGHRS, YFSETQ. The CDR3 here is CASSSSGNAGELFF. In nucleotides, the CDR3 is TGCGCCAGCAGCTCTAGCGGGAATGCCGGGGAGCTGTTTTTT.

The rearrangement links TRBV28 to TRBJ1-2, with TRBD1 matching 8 bases. There are 15 residues in the CDR3. The junction had 10 bases not matched to a gene; V was cut back by 6 bases and J by 4 bases. Germline CDR1 reads MDHEN; CDR2 reads SYDVKM. The CDR3: CASSPQAGGGYGYTF. The CDR3 nucleotides read TGTGCCAGCAGCCCCCAGGCAGGGGGCGGCTATGGCTACACCTTC.

This clone was observed a single time. The genes are TRBV4-2 and TRBJ1-2, with D perhaps TRBD1 (5 bases). The V gene's germline CDR1 is LGHNA and CDR2 YNFKEQ. The CDR3 runs to 13 residues. Trimming shortened V by 1 base and J by 8 bases, and 11 bases separated the two germline ends. The CDR3 DNA is TGTGCCAGCAGCCAAGGTGGGGCGAAAGGCTACACCTTC. Translated: CASSQGGAKGYTF.

V and J are TRBV6-2 or TRBV6-3 and TRBJ2-1, with 13 bases matching TRBD2. With 5 bases clipped from V and 7 bases from J, the junction kept 5 bases outside the gene matches. The length of the CDR3 is 15 residues. Germline loops: CDR1 MNHEY, CDR2 SVGEGT. CDR3 sequence reads: CASSKRTSGSNEQFF. The CDR3 DNA reads TGTGCCAGCAGTAAAAGGACTAGCGGGAGTAATGAGCAGTTCTTC.

This clone was seen only once. The chain is built from TRBV12-3 or TRBV12-4 and TRBJ1-2, with no clear D. This CDR3 region has 12 residues. V was trimmed by 5 bases and J by 6 bases, leaving 10 bases between them. This chain's CDR3 is CASSLANNGYTF. DNA for the CDR3: TGTGCCAGCAGTCTTGCCAACAATGGCTACACCTTC.

The chain uses TRBV15 and TRBJ1-2; 10 bases line up with TRBD1. Germline-derived CDR1 and CDR2 are LNHNV and YYDKDF (reference sequence). With 6 bases clipped from V and 1 base from J, the junction kept 8 bases outside the gene matches. This CDR3 has 16 residues. The CDR3 DNA follows: TGTGCCACCAGTAACGGGGGGGACAGGGGTAACTATGGCTACACCTTC. Translating gives CATSNGGDRGNYGYTF. Combining the CDR3 with reference TRBV15 and TRBJ1-2 gives the whole variable domain DAMVIQNPRYQVTQFGKPVTLSCSQTLNHNVMYWYQQKSSQAPKLLFHYYDKDFNNEADTPDNFQSRRPNTSFCFLDIRSPGLGDTAMYLCATSNGGDRGNYGYTFGSGTRLTVV.

The table lists this clone with a few counts. The rearrangement joins TRBV7-9 to TRBJ2-1, with TRBD2 as a possible D gene (6 bases). The V gene lost 3 bases and the J gene lost 2 bases, with 8 bases spanning the gap. Germline lookup yields CDR1 SEHNR and CDR2 FQNEAQ (reference sequence). CDR3 size: 14 residues. CDR3 nucleotide sequence: TGTGCCAGCAGCTTCGGAGGGGCCTACAATGAGCAGTTCTTC. Protein sequence: CASSFGGAYNEQFF.